The 2 T cell receptor beta chains reported below all come from one sample, sequenced in a study of Graves' ophthalmopathy and Graves' hyperthyroidism. TCR beta CDR3 regions were amplified from RNA transcripts. Second-round multiplex PCR followed a first-round RT-PCR using HTBI primers. MiXCR, run by TCRdb on the multiplex PCR reads, gives a single entry per CDR3 protein. The repertoire holds about 740,000 distinct CDR3 sequences, with 35% to 50% as singletons. Sequences were obtained from peripheral blood. The receptors originated from an adult man with Graves' ophthalmopathy.

Regarding this clonotype: This may come from a read error, since a much larger clone is one base off. This chain links TRBV12-3 or TRBV12-4 with TRBJ2-7, with 10 positions matching TRBD1. The CDR3 spans 13 residues. The V and J ends lost 4 bases and 5 bases, in that order; junction bases with no gene match: 2. The CDR3 DNA follows: TGTGCCAGCAGTTGGACAGGGGGTGACGAGCAGTACTTC. Protein sequence: CASSWTGGDEQYF.

There are a few counts of this clonotype. A much larger clone is a single base away; this may be a read error. The chain recombines TRBV6-6 with TRBJ1-5, with D possibly being TRBD1 (6 bases). CDR3 length: 14 amino acids. The ends were cut back, 6 bases at V and 2 bases at J, with 11 bases in the middle. Germline loops: CDR1 MNHNY, CDR2 SVGAGI (reference sequence). The CDR3 is CASSRGQRNQPQHF. CDR3 nucleotides: TGTGCCAGCAGCCGTGGACAGCGCAATCAGCCCCAGCATTTT.